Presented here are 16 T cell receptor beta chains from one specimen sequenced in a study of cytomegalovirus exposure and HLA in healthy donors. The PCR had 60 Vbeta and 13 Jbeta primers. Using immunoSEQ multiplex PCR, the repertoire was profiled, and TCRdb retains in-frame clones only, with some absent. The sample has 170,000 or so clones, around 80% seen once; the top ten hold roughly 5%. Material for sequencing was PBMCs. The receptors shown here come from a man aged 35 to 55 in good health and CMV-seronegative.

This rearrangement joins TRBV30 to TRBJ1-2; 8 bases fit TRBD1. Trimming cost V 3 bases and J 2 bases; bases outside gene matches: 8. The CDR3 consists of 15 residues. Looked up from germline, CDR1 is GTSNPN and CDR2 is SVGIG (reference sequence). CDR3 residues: CAWSSGTGDNYGYTF. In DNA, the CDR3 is TGTGCCTGGAGCTCCGGGACAGGAGACAACTATGGCTACACCTTC.

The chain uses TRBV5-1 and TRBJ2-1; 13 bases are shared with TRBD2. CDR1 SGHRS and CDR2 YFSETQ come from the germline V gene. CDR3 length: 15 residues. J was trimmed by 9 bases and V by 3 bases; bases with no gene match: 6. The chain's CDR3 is CASSSGTSGTREQFF. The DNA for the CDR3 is TGCGCCAGCAGCTCCGGGACTAGCGGGACCCGTGAGCAGTTCTTC.

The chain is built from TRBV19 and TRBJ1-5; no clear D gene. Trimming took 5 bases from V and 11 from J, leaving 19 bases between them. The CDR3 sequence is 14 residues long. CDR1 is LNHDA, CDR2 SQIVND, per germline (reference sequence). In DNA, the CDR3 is TGTGCCAGTAGTCTACCTGAGAGGTTTGTGGCCCAGCATTTT. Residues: CASSLPERFVAQHF.

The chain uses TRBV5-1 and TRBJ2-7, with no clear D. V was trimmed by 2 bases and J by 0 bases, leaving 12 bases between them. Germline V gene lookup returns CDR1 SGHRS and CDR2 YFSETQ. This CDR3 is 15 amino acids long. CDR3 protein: CASSLGRLSSYEQYF. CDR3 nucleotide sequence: TGCGCCAGCAGCTTAGGCAGGCTCAGCTCCTACGAGCAGTACTTC.

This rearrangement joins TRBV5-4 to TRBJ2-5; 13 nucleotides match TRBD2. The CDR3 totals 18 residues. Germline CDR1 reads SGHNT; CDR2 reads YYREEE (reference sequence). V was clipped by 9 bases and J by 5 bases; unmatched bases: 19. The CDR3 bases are TGTGCCACCCAAGAGGGGACTAGCGGGAATCACTGGGGGGAGACCCAGTACTTC. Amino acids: CATQEGTSGNHWGETQYF.

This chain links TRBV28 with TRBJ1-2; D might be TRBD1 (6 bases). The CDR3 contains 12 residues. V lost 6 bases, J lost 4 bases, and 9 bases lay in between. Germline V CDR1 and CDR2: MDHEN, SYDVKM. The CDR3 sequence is CASSPGAYGYTF. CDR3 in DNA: TGTGCCAGCAGCCCAGGGGCCTATGGCTACACCTTC.

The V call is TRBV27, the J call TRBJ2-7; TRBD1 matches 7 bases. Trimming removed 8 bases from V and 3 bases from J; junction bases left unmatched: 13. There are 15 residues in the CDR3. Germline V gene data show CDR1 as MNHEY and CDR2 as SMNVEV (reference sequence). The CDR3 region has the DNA TGTGCCAGCCAAGTCTCGGGGACAGTTATCTACGAGCAGTACTTC. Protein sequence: CASQVSGTVIYEQYF.

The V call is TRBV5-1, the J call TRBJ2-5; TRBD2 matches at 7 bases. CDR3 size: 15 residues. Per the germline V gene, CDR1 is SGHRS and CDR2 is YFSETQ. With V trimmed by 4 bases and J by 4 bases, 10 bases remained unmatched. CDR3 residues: CASSTNRGERETQYF. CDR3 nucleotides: TGCGCCAGCAGCACGAATCGGGGGGAGCGAGAGACCCAGTACTTC.

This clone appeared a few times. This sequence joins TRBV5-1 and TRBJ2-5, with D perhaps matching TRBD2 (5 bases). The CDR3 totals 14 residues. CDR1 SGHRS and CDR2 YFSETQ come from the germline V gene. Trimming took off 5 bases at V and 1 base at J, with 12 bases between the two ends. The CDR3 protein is CASSRARGQETQYF. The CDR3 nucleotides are TGCGCCAGCAGTCGCGCCCGGGGCCAAGAGACCCAGTACTTC.

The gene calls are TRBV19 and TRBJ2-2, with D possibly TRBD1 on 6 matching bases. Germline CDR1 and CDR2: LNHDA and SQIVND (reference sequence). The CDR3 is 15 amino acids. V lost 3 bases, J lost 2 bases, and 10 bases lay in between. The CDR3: CASSIPGGNTGELFF. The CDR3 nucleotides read TGTGCCAGTAGTATCCCTGGGGGCAACACCGGGGAGCTGTTTTTT. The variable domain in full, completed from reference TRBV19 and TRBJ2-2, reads DGGITQSPKYLFRKEGQNVTLSCEQNLNHDAMYWYRQDPGQGLRLIYYSQIVNDFQKGDIAEGYSVSREKKESFPLTVTSAQKNPTAFYLCASSIPGGNTGELFFGEGSRLTVL.

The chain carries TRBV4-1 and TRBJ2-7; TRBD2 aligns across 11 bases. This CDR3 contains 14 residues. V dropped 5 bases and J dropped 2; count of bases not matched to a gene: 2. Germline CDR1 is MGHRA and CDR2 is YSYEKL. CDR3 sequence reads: CASSGTSGTYEQYF. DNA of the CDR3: TGCGCCAGCAGCGGGACTAGCGGTACCTACGAGCAGTACTTC.

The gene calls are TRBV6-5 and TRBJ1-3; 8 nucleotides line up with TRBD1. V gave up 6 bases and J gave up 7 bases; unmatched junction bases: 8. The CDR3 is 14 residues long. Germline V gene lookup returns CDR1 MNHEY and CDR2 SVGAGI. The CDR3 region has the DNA TGTGCCAGCAGCTCCGGACAGGGAATCAACACCATATATTTT. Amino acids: CASSSGQGINTIYF.

In DNA, the CDR3 is TGCGCCAGCAGCCAATTACCCGGGACTAGCGGCCTAAATGAGCAGTTCTTC. Protein product: CASSQLPGTSGLNEQFF. The gene calls are TRBV4-1 and TRBJ2-1, with 11 bases fitting TRBD2. The CDR3 contains 17 residues. Germline trimming cut 2 bases from V and 7 bases from J; bases unmatched to any gene: 10. Per the germline V gene, CDR1 is MGHRA and CDR2 is YSYEKL.

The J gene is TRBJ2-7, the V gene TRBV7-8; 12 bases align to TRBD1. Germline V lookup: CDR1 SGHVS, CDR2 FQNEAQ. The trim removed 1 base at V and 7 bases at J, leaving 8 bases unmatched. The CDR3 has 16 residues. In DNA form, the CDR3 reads TGTGCCAGCAGCTTAGTTGCGGGACAGGGGGCAAGAGAGCAGTACTTC. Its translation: CASSLVAGQGAREQYF.

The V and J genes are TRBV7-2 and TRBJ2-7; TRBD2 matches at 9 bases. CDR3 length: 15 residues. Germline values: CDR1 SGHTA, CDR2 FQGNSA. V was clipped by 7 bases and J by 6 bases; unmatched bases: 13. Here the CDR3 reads CASIFSGGPPSEQYF. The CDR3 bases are TGTGCCAGCATCTTTAGCGGGGGCCCTCCTAGCGAGCAGTACTTC. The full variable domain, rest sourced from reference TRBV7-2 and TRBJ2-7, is GAGVSQSPSNKVTEKGKDVELRCDPISGHTALYWYRQSLGQGLEFLIYFQGNSAPDKSGLPSDRFSAERTGGSVSTLTIQRTQQEDSAVYLCASIFSGGPPSEQYFGPGTRLTVT.

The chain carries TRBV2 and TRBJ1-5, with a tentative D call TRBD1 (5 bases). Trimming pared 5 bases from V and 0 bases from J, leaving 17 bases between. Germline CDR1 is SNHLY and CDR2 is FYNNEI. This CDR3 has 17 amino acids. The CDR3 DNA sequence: TGTGCCAGCAGTCCCGGGGGGGGAGGGCTTAGCAATCAGCCCCAGCATTTT. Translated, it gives CASSPGGGGLSNQPQHF.